Sequencing of this T cell receptor (beta chain) was carried out in a study of shared clonotypes between healthy human individuals. Study-level findings and limits: Non-shared clonotypes showed lower generation probabilities than clonotypes common to all four donors.

This clone has a single count. Its matching antigen is unknown. Germline V gives CDR1 MGHRA, CDR2 YSYEKL. J gave up 3 bases and V 4 bases, and 9 bases lay outside the gene matches. The CDR3 is made up of 16 amino acids. Original processing methods: Filtering differed, since immunoSEQ gave only junction sequences and no quality scores. Libraries were prepared by immunoSEQ multiplex PCR; TCRdb keeps only in-frame clonotypes and omits some of them. The V and J calls and clone size come from that table; D and trimming were worked out from the DNA. This table holds some 1,400,000 clones, roughly 97% found once.

The source of this sequence is a man in his thirties or forties in good health. The rearrangement links TRBV4-1 to TRBJ1-5, with 7 bases lining up with TRBD1. Sequenced material: naive CD4+ T cells sorted from blood. Specified subset: CD45RA+ positively selected. CDR3 sequence reads: CASSPSGTAYNQPQHF. The CDR3 coding sequence is TGCGCCAGCAGCCCGTCCGGGACAGCCTACAATCAGCCCCAGCATTTT.